This T cell receptor (beta chain) was identified during a study of blood T cell repertoires in COVID-19. At the level of the study: Both acute and convalescent COVID-19 samples were obtained from the United States, Italy and Spain. From T cells, B-cell-depleted T cells, or PBMCs came the material, which was cDNA or gDNA.

With 3 bases clipped from V and 4 bases from J, the junction kept 8 bases outside the gene matches. The CDR3 length is 15 residues. Germline assignment: CDR1 KGHSH and CDR2 LQKENI. While infection was still active, Seattle patients were enrolled and then followed longitudinally. Source study methods: Quantification of nucleated cells was approximated via reference gene primer amplification. Some clones are missing from TCRdb's copy, which holds only in-frame ones; the method was immunoSEQ multiplex PCR. D and trimming were read from the DNA, whereas the V and J calls and clone size are those reported in that table. Of approximately 330,000 clones detected, approximately 88% appear once; the ten largest clones hold approximately 9.4%.

V usage is TRBV18 and J usage is TRBJ1-1; TRBD1 matches 7 bases. Sequenced sample: peripheral blood. The sequence came from a man younger than 40 with COVID-19, enrolled during active disease. CDR3 in amino acids: CASSPMTGYGTEAFF. The CDR3 nucleotides are TGTGCCAGCTCACCCATGACAGGGTACGGCACTGAAGCTTTCTTT.